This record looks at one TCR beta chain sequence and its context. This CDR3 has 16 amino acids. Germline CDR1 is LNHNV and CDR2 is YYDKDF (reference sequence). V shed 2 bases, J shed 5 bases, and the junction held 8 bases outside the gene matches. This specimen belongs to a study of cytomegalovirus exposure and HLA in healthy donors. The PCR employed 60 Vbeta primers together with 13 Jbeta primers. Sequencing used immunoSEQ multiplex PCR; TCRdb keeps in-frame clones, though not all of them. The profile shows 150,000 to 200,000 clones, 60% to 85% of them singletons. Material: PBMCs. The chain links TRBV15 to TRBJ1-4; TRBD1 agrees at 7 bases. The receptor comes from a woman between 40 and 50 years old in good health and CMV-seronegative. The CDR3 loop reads CATSRTPGQSNEKLFF. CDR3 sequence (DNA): TGTGCCACCAGCAGAACTCCGGGACAGTCGAATGAAAAACTGTTTTTT.